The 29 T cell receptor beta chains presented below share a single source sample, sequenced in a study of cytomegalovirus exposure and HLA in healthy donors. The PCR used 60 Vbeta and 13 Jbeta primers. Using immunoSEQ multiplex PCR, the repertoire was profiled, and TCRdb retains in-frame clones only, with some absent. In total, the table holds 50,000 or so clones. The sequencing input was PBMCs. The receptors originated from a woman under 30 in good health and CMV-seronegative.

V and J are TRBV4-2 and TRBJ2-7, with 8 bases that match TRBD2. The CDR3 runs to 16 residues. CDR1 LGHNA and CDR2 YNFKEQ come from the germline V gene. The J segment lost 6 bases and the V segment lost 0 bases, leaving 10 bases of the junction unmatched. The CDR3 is CASSQDLATSVGEQYF. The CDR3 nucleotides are TGTGCCAGCAGCCAAGATCTCGCGACTAGCGTCGGCGAGCAGTACTTC.

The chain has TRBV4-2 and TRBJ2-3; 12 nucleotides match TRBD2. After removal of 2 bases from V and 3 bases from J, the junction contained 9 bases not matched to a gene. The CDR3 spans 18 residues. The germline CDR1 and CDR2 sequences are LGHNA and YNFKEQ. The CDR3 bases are TGTGCCAGCAGCCAATATCCTAGCGGGGGGGCGGAGACAGATACGCAGTATTTT. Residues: CASSQYPSGGAETDTQYF.

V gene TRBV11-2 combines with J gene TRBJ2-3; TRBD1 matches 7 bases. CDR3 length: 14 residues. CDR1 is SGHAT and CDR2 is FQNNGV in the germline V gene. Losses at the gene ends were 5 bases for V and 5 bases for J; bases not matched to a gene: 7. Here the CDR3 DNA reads TGTGCCAGCAGCCGGGACAGAGTCGGAGATACGCAGTATTTT. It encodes CASSRDRVGDTQYF.

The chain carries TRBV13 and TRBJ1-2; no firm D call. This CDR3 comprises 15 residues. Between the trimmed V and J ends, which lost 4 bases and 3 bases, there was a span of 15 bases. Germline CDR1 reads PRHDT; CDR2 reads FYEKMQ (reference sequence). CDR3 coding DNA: TGTGCCAGCAGCTCCACGTACCTGACTGACTATGGCTACACCTTC. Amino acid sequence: CASSSTYLTDYGYTF.

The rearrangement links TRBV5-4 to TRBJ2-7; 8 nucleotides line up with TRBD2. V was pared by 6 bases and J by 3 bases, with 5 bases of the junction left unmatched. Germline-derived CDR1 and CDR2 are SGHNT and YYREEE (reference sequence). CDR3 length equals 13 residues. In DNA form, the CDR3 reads TGTGCCAGCATGAATAGCGGGGACTACGAGCAGTACTTC. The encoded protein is CASMNSGDYEQYF.

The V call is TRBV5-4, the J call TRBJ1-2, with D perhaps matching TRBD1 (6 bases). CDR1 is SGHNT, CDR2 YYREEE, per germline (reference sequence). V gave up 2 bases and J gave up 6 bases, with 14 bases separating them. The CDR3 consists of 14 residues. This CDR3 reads CASSLQGSGHGYTF. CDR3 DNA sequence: TGTGCCAGCAGCTTACAGGGAAGTGGGCATGGCTACACCTTC.

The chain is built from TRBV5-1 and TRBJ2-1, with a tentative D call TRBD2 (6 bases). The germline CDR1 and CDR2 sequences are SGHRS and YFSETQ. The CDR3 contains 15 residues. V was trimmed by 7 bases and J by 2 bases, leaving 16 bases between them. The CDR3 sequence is CASVAGNPPYNEQFF. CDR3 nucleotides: TGCGCCAGCGTGGCGGGGAATCCCCCCTACAATGAGCAGTTCTTC.

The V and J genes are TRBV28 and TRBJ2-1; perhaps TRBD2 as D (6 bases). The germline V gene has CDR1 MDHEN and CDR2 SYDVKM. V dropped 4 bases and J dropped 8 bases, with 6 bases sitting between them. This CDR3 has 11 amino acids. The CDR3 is CASSWGDEQFF. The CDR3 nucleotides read TGTGCCAGCAGTTGGGGGGATGAGCAGTTCTTC.

The CDR3, as DNA: TGTGCCAGCCGACACCCCTCTGGAAACACCATATATTTT. Amino acids: CASRHPSGNTIYF. This chain links TRBV28 with TRBJ1-3; no clear D gene. Trimming stripped 8 bases from V and 0 bases from J, with 8 bases between. CDR1 is MDHEN, CDR2 SYDVKM, per germline. The CDR3 loop spans 13 amino acids.

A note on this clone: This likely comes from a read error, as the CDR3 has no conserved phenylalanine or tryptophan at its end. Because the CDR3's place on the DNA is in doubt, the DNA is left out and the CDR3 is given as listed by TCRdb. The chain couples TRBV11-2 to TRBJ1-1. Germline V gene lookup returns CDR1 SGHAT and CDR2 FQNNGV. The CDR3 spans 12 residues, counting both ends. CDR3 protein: CASSLVAAGAII.

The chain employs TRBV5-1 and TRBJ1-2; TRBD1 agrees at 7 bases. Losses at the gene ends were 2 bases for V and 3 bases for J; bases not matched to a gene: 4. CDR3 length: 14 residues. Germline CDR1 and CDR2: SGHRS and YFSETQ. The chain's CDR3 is CASSLTQGDYGYTF. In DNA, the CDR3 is TGCGCCAGCAGCTTAACGCAGGGGGACTATGGCTACACCTTC.

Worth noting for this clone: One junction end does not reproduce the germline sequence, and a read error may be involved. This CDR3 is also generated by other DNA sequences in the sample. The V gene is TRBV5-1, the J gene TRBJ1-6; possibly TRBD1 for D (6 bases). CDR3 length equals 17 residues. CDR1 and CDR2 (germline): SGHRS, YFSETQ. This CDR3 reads CASSLTVQGGYNSPLHF. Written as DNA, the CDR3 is TGCGCCAGCAGCCTAACCGTACAGGGAGGGTATAATTCACCCCTACACTTT.

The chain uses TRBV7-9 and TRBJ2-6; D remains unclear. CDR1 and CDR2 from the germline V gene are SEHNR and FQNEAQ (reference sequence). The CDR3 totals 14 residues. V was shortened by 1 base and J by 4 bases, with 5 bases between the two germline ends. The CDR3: CASSLGSGANVLTF. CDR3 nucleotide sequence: TGTGCCAGCAGCTTAGGGAGCGGGGCCAACGTCCTGACTTTC.

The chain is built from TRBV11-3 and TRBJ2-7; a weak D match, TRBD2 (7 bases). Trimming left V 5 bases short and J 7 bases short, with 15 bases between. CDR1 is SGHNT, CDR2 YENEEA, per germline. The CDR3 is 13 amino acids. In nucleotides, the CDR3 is TGTGCCAGCAGCCTTCGGGGGGCTGGGGAGCAGTACTTC. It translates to CASSLRGAGEQYF.

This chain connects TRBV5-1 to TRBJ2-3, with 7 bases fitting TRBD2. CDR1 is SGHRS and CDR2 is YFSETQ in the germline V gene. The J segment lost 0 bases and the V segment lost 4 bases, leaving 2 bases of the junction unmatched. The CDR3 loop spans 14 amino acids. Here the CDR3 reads CASSPGGSTDTQYF. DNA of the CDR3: TGCGCCAGCAGCCCCGGGGGGAGCACAGATACGCAGTATTTT.

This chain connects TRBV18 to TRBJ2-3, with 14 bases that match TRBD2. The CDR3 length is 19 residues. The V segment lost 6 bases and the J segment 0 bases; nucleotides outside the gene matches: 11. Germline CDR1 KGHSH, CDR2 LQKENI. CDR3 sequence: CASSRTSGGNGISTDTQYF. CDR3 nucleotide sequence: TGTGCCAGCTCCCGGACTAGCGGGGGGAACGGTATTAGCACAGATACGCAGTATTTT.

The CDR3 DNA reads TGCGCCAGCAGCCAACGGGCCAGGGTAGGGTATAGCAATCAGCCCCAGCATTTT. It encodes CASSQRARVGYSNQPQHF. V usage is TRBV4-1 and J usage is TRBJ1-5; possible D gene TRBD1, 5 bases. The CDR3 totals 18 residues. The V end was cut by 2 bases, the J end by 0 bases, with 17 bases between. Per germline, CDR1 MGHRA and CDR2 YSYEKL.

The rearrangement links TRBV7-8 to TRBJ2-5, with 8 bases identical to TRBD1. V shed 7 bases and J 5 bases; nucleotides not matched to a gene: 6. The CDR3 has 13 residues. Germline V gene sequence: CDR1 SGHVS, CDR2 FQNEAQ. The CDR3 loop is CASTGTGGETQYF. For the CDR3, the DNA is TGTGCCAGCACCGGAACAGGGGGTGAGACCCAGTACTTC. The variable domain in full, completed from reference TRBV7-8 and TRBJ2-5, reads GAGVSQSPRYKVAKRGQDVALRCDPISGHVSLFWYQQALGQGPEFLTYFQNEAQLDKSGLPSDRFFAERPEGSVSTLKIQRTQQEDSAVYLCASTGTGGETQYFGPGTRLLVL.

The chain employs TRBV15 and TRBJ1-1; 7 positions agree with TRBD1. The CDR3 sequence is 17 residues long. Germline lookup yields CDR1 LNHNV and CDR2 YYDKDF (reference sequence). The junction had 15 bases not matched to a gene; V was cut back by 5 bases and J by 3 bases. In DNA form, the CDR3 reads TGTGCCACCAGCTCGAGGGGGCGGATGGATAGGGACACTGAAGCTTTCTTT. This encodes CATSSRGRMDRDTEAFF.

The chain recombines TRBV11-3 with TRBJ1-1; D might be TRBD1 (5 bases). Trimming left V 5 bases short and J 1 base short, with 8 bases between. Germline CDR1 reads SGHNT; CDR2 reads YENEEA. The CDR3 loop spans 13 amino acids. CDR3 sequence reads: CASSDGANTEAFF. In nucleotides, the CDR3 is TGTGCCAGCAGCGATGGGGCGAACACTGAAGCTTTCTTT.

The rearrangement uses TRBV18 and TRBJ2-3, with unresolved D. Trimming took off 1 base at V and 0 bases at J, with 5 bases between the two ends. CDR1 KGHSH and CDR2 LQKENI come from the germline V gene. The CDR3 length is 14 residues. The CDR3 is CASSPLASTDTQYF. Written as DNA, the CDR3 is TGTGCCAGCTCACCACTGGCTAGCACAGATACGCAGTATTTT.

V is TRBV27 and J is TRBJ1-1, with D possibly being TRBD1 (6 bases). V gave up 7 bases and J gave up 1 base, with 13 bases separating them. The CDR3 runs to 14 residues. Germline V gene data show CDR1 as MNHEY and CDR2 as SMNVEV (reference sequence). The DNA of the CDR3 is TGTGCCAGCATTATGACAGGCGCGAACACTGAAGCTTTCTTT. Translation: CASIMTGANTEAFF.

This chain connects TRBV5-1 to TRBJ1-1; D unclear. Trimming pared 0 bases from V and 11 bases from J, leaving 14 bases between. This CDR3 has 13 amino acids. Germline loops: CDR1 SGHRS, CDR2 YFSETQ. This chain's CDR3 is CASSLDWEREAFF. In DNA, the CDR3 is TGCGCCAGCAGCTTGGACTGGGAGAGGGAGGCTTTCTTT.

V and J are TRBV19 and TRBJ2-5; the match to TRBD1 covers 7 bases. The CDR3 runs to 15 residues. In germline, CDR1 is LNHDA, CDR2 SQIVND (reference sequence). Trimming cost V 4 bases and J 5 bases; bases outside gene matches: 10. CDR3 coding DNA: TGTGCCAGTAGTACTCTTCGAGACAGGGCGGAGACCCAGTACTTC. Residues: CASSTLRDRAETQYF.

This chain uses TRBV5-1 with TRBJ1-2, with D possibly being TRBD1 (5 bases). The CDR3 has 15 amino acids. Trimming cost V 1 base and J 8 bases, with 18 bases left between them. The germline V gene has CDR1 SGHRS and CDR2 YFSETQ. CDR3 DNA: TGCGCCAGCAGCTTGAACCTAAACCAGGGTGGAGGCTACACCTTC. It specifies CASSLNLNQGGGYTF.

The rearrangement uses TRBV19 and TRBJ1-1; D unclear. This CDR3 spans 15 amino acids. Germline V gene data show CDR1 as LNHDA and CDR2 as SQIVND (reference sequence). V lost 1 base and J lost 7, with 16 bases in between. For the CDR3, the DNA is TGTGCCAGTAGTATAGTATCTGGTGGAGGAAGTGAAGCTTTCTTT. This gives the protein CASSIVSGGGSEAFF.

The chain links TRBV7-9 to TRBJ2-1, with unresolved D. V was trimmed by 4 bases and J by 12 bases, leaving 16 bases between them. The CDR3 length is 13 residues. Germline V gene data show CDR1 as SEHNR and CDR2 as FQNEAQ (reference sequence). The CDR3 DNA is TGTGCCAGCAGCTCCCAAACGCAACGAGTGCAGTTCTTC. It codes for CASSSQTQRVQFF.

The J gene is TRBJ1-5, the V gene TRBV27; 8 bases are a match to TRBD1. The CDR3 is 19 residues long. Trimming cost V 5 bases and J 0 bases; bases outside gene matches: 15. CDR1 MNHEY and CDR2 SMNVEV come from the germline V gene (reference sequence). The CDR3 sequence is CASSRPGTGVGYSNQPQHF. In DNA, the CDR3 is TGTGCCAGCAGTCGCCCCGGGACAGGTGTGGGTTATAGCAATCAGCCCCAGCATTTT.

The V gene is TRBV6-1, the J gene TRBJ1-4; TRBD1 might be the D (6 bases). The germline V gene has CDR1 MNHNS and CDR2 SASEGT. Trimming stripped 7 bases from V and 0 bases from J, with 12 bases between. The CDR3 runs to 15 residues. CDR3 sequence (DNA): TGTGCCAGCAATAAACAGGGAGCAACTAATGAAAAACTGTTTTTT. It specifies CASNKQGATNEKLFF.